This T cell receptor beta chain emerged from a study of blood T cell repertoires in COVID-19. In the study overall: COVID-19 samples collected from the United States, Italy and Spain covered acute and convalescent phases. In each case, the material was cDNA or gDNA derived from T cells, B-cell-depleted T cells, or PBMCs.

This CDR3 is 11 amino acids long. V lost 4 bases to trimming and J lost 5 bases, with 5 bases between them. Germline V lookup: CDR1 SNHLY, CDR2 FYNNEI. In the authors' workflow: For nucleated cells, counts were estimated from reference gene primer amplification. Only in-frame clones appear in the TCRdb table, and some are missing; sequencing was by immunoSEQ multiplex PCR. For V, J and clone size, that table is used; D and trimming come from the DNA. The sample includes some 190,000 clones, more than 75% of them seen just once. The clonotype originates from a man aged 35 to 55 with acute COVID-19. V gene TRBV2 combines with J gene TRBJ2-5; D gene uncertain. Sequenced sample: PBMCs or T cells enriched from blood (not recorded which). For the CDR3, the DNA is TGTGCCAGCAGTGTGTCGGAGACCCAGTACTTC. Translation: CASSVSETQYF.